This TCR beta chain was profiled in a study of blood T cell repertoires in COVID-19. Looking at the study overall: PBMCs, B-cell-depleted T cells, or T cells provided the cDNA or gDNA that made up the material.

In the authors' workflow: It was from reference gene primer amplification that nucleated cell counts were estimated. The assay was immunoSEQ multiplex PCR, and TCRdb's table has in-frame clones only and misses some. The DNA gave D and trimming, while V, J and clone size come from that table. The table shows about 73,000 clones, with roughly 83% occurring only once. Deletions cut 4 bases from V and 2 bases from J, with 8 bases between. The V gene's germline CDR1 is LGHNA and CDR2 YSLEER. There are 14 residues in the CDR3. V usage is TRBV4-3 and J usage is TRBJ2-2; D perhaps matches TRBD1 (6 bases). The specimen sequenced was peripheral blood. This TCR was sampled from a man older than 75 with active or convalescent COVID-19. The CDR3 DNA reads TGCGCCAGCAGCCGGACAGTCAACACCGGGGAGCTGTTTTTT. Its translation is CASSRTVNTGELFF.